This is a list of T cell receptor beta chains from one sample in a study of vaccination effects on CD4 cells after COVID-19. TCRdb's copy holds only in-frame clones and misses some; the assay was immunoSEQ multiplex PCR. The data contain tens of thousands of clones, 70% to 75% of them singletons. These receptors lack a known antigen. The material was CD4+ T cells from PBMCs cultured with SARS-CoV-2 spike peptides, obtained after COVID-19 vaccination. The receptors shown here come from a human donor who received a COVID-19 vaccine. CDR3s include the opening cysteine and the closing phenylalanine or tryptophan. D genes are given only for firm matches. Clone sizes are given selectively: once, few, many, or a class where the clone is expanded.

size: once; J: TRBJ1-4; V: TRBV6-5; length: 14; D: -; CDR3: CASSYGEIGEKLFF; DNA: TGTGCCAGCAGTTACGGGGAAATAGGCGAAAAACTGTTTTTT
size: -; J: TRBJ2-3; V: TRBV3-1/TRBV3-2; length: 12; D: -; CDR3: CASSQGGDTQYF; DNA: TGTGCCAGCAGCCAAGGGGGCGATACGCAGTATTTT
size: few; J: TRBJ1-4; V: TRBV19; length: 15; D: -; CDR3: CASSPSGTHNEKLFF; DNA: TGTGCCAGTAGTCCCTCCGGGACACATAATGAAAAACTGTTTTTT
size: -; J: TRBJ2-7; V: TRBV7-2; length: 16; D: TRBD2; CDR3: CASSLATGRMSVEQYF; DNA: TGTGCCAGCAGCTTAGCGACCGGGAGGATGTCGGTCGAGCAGTACTTC
size: -; J: TRBJ2-7; V: TRBV3-1/TRBV3-2; length: 15; D: TRBD2; CDR3: CASSEVAGGPYEQYF; DNA: TGTGCCAGCAGCGAAGTAGCGGGAGGTCCCTACGAGCAGTACTTC
size: -; J: TRBJ2-7; V: TRBV7-8; length: 14; D: TRBD1; CDR3: CASSLSDRAYEQYF; DNA: TGTGCCAGCAGCTTAAGCGACAGGGCCTACGAGCAGTACTTC
size: -; J: TRBJ2-3; V: TRBV27; length: 16; D: -; CDR3: CASSLFSQGGTDTQYF; DNA: TGTGCCAGCAGTTTATTTTCACAGGGTGGGACAGATACGCAGTATTTT
size: -; J: TRBJ2-4; V: TRBV5-1; length: 15; D: TRBD2; CDR3: CASSLGLVAKNIQYF; DNA: TGCGCCAGCAGCCTCGGACTAGTCGCCAAAAACATTCAGTACTTC
size: once; J: TRBJ1-2; V: TRBV6-5; length: 13; D: -; CDR3: CASSYVGLSGYTF; DNA: TGTGCCAGCAGTTACGTGGGGTTGAGTGGCTACACCTTC
size: once; J: TRBJ2-3; V: TRBV6-5; length: 12; D: -; CDR3: CASSYSRDTQYF; DNA: TGTGCCAGCAGTTACTCGAGGGATACGCAGTATTTT
size: -; J: TRBJ1-2; V: TRBV20-1; length: 11; D: -; CDR3: CSATANYGYTF; DNA: TGCAGTGCTACGGCTAACTATGGCTACACCTTC
size: -; J: TRBJ1-5; V: TRBV11-2; length: 15; D: -; CDR3: CASSLDHYSNQPQHF; DNA: TGTGCCAGCAGCTTGGACCATTATAGCAATCAGCCCCAGCATTTT
size: once; J: TRBJ2-7; V: TRBV6-5; length: 14; D: -; CDR3: CASSPRGGSYEQYF; DNA: TGTGCCAGCAGCCCCCGGGGCGGCTCCTACGAGCAGTACTTC
size: -; J: TRBJ1-1; V: TRBV18; length: 17; D: -; CDR3: CASSPNAGETKNTEAFF; DNA: TGTGCCAGCTCACCTAATGCGGGTGAGACCAAGAACACTGAAGCTTTCTTT
size: once; J: TRBJ1-1; V: TRBV18; length: 14; D: -; CDR3: CASSPPVQRTEAFF; DNA: TGTGCCAGCTCACCACCGGTACAGCGAACTGAAGCTTTCTTT
size: -; J: TRBJ1-1; V: TRBV10-3; length: 13; D: -; CDR3: CAIRGSSNTEAFF; DNA: TGTGCCATCAGAGGGTCCTCGAACACTGAAGCTTTCTTT
size: -; J: TRBJ1-2; V: TRBV2; length: 14; D: TRBD1; CDR3: CASRETGTYYGYTF; DNA: TGTGCCAGCAGGGAGACAGGGACCTACTATGGCTACACCTTC
size: few; J: TRBJ2-1; V: TRBV18; length: 16; D: TRBD2; CDR3: CASSPPGLADYNEQFF; DNA: TGTGCCAGCTCACCACCCGGGCTAGCGGATTACAATGAGCAGTTCTTC
size: -; J: TRBJ2-3; V: TRBV5-6; length: 16; D: TRBD2; CDR3: CASSRSTGTSIDTQYF; DNA: TGTGCCAGCAGCCGCAGCACCGGGACTAGCATAGATACGCAGTATTTT
size: -; J: TRBJ1-1; V: TRBV19; length: 17; D: TRBD1; CDR3: CASSNPGQGGSLSEAFF; DNA: TGTGCCAGTAGTAATCCGGGACAGGGGGGGAGTCTCTCTGAAGCTTTCTTT
size: -; J: TRBJ1-3; V: TRBV3-1/TRBV3-2; length: 14; D: -; CDR3: CASSPGGFGNTIYF; DNA: TGTGCCAGCAGTCCCGGGGGCTTTGGAAACACCATATATTTT
size: -; J: TRBJ2-3; V: TRBV10-1; length: 14; D: TRBD1; CDR3: CASGDRGQTDTQYF; DNA: TGCGCCAGCGGAGACAGGGGGCAAACAGATACGCAGTATTTT
size: -; J: TRBJ1-2; V: TRBV7-9; length: 18; D: -; CDR3: CASSLPRAEGTPDYGYTF; DNA: TGTGCCAGCAGCTTACCCCGGGCCGAGGGAACGCCTGACTATGGCTACACCTTC
size: -; J: TRBJ1-6; V: TRBV4-1; length: 15; D: -; CDR3: CASSQESGSHSPLHF; DNA: TGCGCCAGCAGCCAAGAGTCAGGGAGTCATTCACCCCTCCACTTT
size: few; J: TRBJ1-4; V: TRBV3-1/TRBV3-2; length: 15; D: -; CDR3: CASSQGFGVREKLFF; DNA: TGTGCCAGCAGCCAAGGGTTTGGTGTAAGGGAAAAACTGTTTTTT
size: -; J: TRBJ2-5; V: TRBV5-1; length: 13; D: -; CDR3: CASSLGVQETQYF; DNA: TGCGCCAGCAGCTTGGGGGTTCAAGAGACCCAGTACTTC
size: -; J: TRBJ1-1; V: TRBV9; length: 16; D: -; CDR3: CASSDNPGTLNTEAFF; DNA: TGTGCCAGCAGCGACAACCCCGGGACTTTGAACACTGAAGCTTTCTTT
size: -; J: TRBJ1-2; V: TRBV18; length: 14; D: TRBD1; CDR3: CASSPGEGAYGYTF; DNA: TGTGCCAGCTCACCCGGGGAGGGGGCCTATGGCTACACCTTC
size: -; J: TRBJ1-6; V: TRBV5-4; length: 15; D: -; CDR3: CASSLVGMTNSPLHF; DNA: TGTGCCAGCAGCTTAGTCGGGATGACTAATTCACCCCTCCACTTT
size: few; J: TRBJ2-3; V: TRBV3-1/TRBV3-2; length: 15; D: TRBD2; CDR3: CASSQVAGVTDTQYF; DNA: TGTGCCAGCAGCCAGGTAGCGGGGGTCACAGATACGCAGTATTTT
size: -; J: TRBJ1-3; V: TRBV5-4; length: 14; D: -; CDR3: CASSAGRQGNTIYF; DNA: TGTGCCAGCAGCGCGGGACGGCAAGGAAACACCATATATTTT
size: -; J: TRBJ2-7; V: TRBV6-5; length: 12; D: -; CDR3: CASSRDGYEQYF; DNA: TGTGCCAGCAGTCGGGACGGCTACGAGCAGTACTTC
size: -; J: TRBJ2-7; V: TRBV4-1; length: 15; D: -; CDR3: CASSQGHDPSYEQYF; DNA: TGCGCCAGCAGCCAGGGACACGATCCCTCCTACGAGCAGTACTTC
size: -; J: TRBJ1-2; V: TRBV5-8; length: 12; D: TRBD1; CDR3: CASSLRGHGYTF; DNA: TGTGCCAGCAGCTTAAGGGGGCATGGCTACACCTTC
size: -; J: TRBJ1-2; V: TRBV6-5; length: 13; D: TRBD1; CDR3: CASTPGQLYGYTF; DNA: TGTGCCAGCACGCCGGGACAGCTCTATGGCTACACCTTC
size: -; J: TRBJ1-1; V: TRBV5-1; length: 13; D: TRBD1; CDR3: CASSSGQEREAFF; DNA: TGCGCCAGCAGTTCTGGACAGGAGAGGGAAGCTTTCTTT
size: -; J: TRBJ2-7; V: TRBV30; length: 15; D: -; CDR3: CAWGGWGPSSYEQYF; DNA: TGTGCCTGGGGGGGTTGGGGACCCAGCTCCTACGAGCAGTACTTC
size: -; J: TRBJ2-7; V: TRBV19; length: 14; D: TRBD1; CDR3: CASSIDRVSYEQYF; DNA: TGTGCCAGTAGTATCGACAGGGTATCCTACGAGCAGTACTTC
size: -; J: TRBJ2-3; V: TRBV7-9; length: 15; D: -; CDR3: CASSLDYFGTDTQYF; DNA: TGTGCCAGCAGCCTCGACTACTTCGGCACAGATACGCAGTATTTT
size: few; J: TRBJ1-2; V: TRBV5-4; length: 13; D: -; CDR3: CASTSQGNYGYTF; DNA: TGTGCCAGCACCAGTCAGGGGAACTATGGCTACACCTTC
size: medium-sized; J: TRBJ1-5; V: TRBV2; length: 15; D: -; CDR3: CASSGLGASNQPQHF; DNA: TGTGCCAGCAGTGGGCTTGGGGCCTCCAATCAGCCCCAGCATTTT
size: -; J: TRBJ2-7; V: TRBV18; length: 13; D: -; CDR3: CASSPPGAYEQYF; DNA: TGTGCCAGCTCACCACCCGGGGCCTACGAGCAGTACTTC
size: -; J: TRBJ1-2; V: TRBV5-4; length: 14; D: TRBD1; CDR3: CASRSGTEAYGYTF; DNA: TGTGCCAGCAGGTCCGGGACAGAGGCCTATGGCTACACCTTC
size: -; J: TRBJ2-7; V: TRBV7-7; length: 13; D: -; CDR3: CASSLVKRPREYF; DNA: TGTGCCAGCAGCTTAGTTAAACGCCCTCGGGAGTACTTC
size: -; J: TRBJ2-7; V: TRBV30; length: 13; D: -; CDR3: CAWSVNRGYEQYF; DNA: TGTGCCTGGAGTGTAAACCGCGGTTACGAGCAGTACTTC
size: once; J: TRBJ2-7; V: TRBV2; length: 13; D: -; CDR3: CAIAVGGSYEQYF; DNA: TGTGCCATAGCAGTTGGCGGGTCCTACGAGCAGTACTTC